This T cell receptor beta chain was obtained from a study of vaccination effects on CD4 cells after COVID-19. Measured with immunoSEQ multiplex PCR; TCRdb has only the in-frame clones, and not every one. Counted here are 35,000 to 40,000 clones, roughly 62% occurring once; the ten biggest clones make up under 15%. CD4+ T cells specific for antigen were expanded with viral peptide pools by the ViraFEST assay before sequencing. The culture ran for approximately 9 days before CD4+ T cells were isolated. No vaccinee had earlier SARS-CoV-2 infection, and nucleocapsid antibodies were negative. V was pared by 1 base and J by 0 bases, with 9 bases between. This CDR3 contains 16 residues. CDR1 and CDR2 (germline): MGHRA, YSYEKL. About this clone itself: Its antigen is not known. Other DNA sequences within the sample encode an identical CDR3.

This receptor was obtained from a human donor who received a COVID-19 vaccine. This material consisted of CD4+ T cells from PBMCs cultured with HCoV-OC43 spike peptides, taken before COVID-19 vaccination. As to subset: HCoV-OC43 spike overlapping peptide pool stimulation. The rearrangement joins TRBV4-1 to TRBJ2-2; D possibly matches TRBD1 or TRBD2 (5 bases each). The CDR3 is CASSQATGPNTGELFF. The CDR3 nucleotides are TGCGCCAGCAGCCAAGCAACGGGGCCGAACACCGGGGAGCTGTTTTTT.